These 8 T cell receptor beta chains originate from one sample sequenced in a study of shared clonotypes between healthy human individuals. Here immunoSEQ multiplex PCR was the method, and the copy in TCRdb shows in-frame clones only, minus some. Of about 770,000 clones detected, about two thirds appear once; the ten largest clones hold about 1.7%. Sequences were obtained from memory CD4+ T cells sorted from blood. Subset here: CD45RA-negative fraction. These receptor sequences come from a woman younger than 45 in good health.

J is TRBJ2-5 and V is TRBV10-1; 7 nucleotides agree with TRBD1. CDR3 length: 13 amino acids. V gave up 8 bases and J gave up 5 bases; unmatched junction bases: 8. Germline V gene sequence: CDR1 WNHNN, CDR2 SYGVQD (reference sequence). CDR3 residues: CASSPGGSETQYF. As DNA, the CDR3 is TGCGCCAGCTCCCCAGGGGGAAGCGAGACCCAGTACTTC.

The CDR3 here is CASSSRGAGLYGTDTQYF. CDR3 nucleotide sequence: TGTGCCAGTAGTTCACGAGGGGCTGGGTTGTACGGCACAGATACGCAGTATTTT. V gene TRBV19 combines with J gene TRBJ2-3; D tentatively fits TRBD1 or TRBD2 (5 bases each). This CDR3 is built from 18 residues. V was clipped by 5 bases and J by 1 base, with 22 bases between them. Germline V gene data show CDR1 as LNHDA and CDR2 as SQIVND (reference sequence).

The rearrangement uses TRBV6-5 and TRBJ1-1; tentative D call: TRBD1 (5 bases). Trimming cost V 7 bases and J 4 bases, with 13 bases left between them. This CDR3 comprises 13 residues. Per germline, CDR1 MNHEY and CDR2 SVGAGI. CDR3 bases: TGTGCCAGCACCACGAATAGGGGCACTGAAGCTTTCTTT. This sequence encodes CASTTNRGTEAFF.

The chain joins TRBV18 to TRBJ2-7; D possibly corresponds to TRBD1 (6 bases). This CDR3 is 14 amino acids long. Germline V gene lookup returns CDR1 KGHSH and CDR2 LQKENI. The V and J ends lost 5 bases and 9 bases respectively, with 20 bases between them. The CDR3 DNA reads TGTGCCAGCTCATCGGGACAAACCCTAATGGGGCAGTACTTC. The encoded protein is CASSSGQTLMGQYF.

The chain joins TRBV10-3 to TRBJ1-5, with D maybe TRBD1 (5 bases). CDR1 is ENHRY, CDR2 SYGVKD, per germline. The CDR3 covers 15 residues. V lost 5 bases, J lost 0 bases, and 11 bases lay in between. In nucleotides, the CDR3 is TGTGCCATCAGTCAGGACGGACATAGCAATCAGCCCCAGCATTTT. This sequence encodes CAISQDGHSNQPQHF.

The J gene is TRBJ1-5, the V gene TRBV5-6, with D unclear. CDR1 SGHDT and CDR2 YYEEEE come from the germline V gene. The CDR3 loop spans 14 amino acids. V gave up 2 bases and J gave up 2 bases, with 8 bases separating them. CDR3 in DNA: TGTGCCAGCAGCTTAGGCATCGGCAATCAGCCCCAGCATTTT. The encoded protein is CASSLGIGNQPQHF.

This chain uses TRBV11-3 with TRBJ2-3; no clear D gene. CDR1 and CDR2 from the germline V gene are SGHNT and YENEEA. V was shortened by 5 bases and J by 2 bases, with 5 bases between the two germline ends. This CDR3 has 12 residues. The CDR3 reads CASSLATDTQYF. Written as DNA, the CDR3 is TGTGCCAGCAGCCTCGCCACAGATACGCAGTATTTT. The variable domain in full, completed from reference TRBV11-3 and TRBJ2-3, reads EAGVVQSPRYKIIEKKQPVAFWCNPISGHNTLYWYLQNLGQGPELLIRYENEEAVDDSQLPKDRFSAERLKGVDSTLKIQPAELGDSAVYLCASSLATDTQYFGPGTRLTVL.

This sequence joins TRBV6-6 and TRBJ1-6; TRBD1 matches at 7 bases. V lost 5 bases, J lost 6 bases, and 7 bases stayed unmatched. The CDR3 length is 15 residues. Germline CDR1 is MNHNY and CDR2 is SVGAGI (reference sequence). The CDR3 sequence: CASSQGEVTNSPLHF. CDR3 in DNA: TGTGCCAGCAGTCAGGGGGAAGTGACTAATTCACCCCTCCACTTT.